The next 5 T cell receptor beta chains were all read from a single sample in a study of OX40 agonist ivuxolimab in advanced cancers. Sequencing was performed with immunoSEQ multiplex PCR; in TCRdb, only in-frame clones are kept and a portion is missing. The data show 75,000 to 80,000 clones, with roughly 84% seen just once and around 5.9% held by the top ten. Source: CD4+ or CD8+ T cells sorted from blood, taken in a trial of the OX40 agonist ivuxolimab. These receptors were obtained from an adult with an advanced solid tumor such as melanoma, head and neck, liver or kidney cancer.

V is TRBV29-1 and J is TRBJ1-1, with D uncertain. Germline V CDR1 and CDR2: SQVTM, ANQGSEA. Deletions cut 4 bases from V and 2 bases from J, with 5 bases between. The length of the CDR3 is 11 residues. The DNA for the CDR3 is TGCAGCGTTGGAGCAAACACTGAAGCTTTCTTT. Its translation is CSVGANTEAFF.

This chain uses TRBV9 with TRBJ1-3; 7 bases fit TRBD1. CDR3 length equals 18 residues. The trim removed 0 bases at V and 6 bases at J, leaving 15 bases unmatched. In germline, CDR1 is SGDLS, CDR2 YYNGEE. The CDR3 loop reads CASSVGPILQGKENTIYF. CDR3 nucleotide sequence: TGTGCCAGCAGCGTAGGACCCATTTTACAGGGGAAGGAAAACACCATATATTTT.

V gene TRBV28 combines with J gene TRBJ2-7; D not resolved. The germline gives CDR1 MDHEN, CDR2 SYDVKM. Trimming stripped 8 bases from V and 1 base from J, with 3 bases between. CDR3 length: 10 residues. The CDR3 DNA reads TGTGCCAGCGGTTCCTACGAGCAGTACTTC. Residues: CASGSYEQYF.

The CDR3 is CASSQGHGYTF. CDR3 DNA: TGTGCCAGCAGCCAGGGACATGGCTACACCTTC. This rearrangement joins TRBV7-9 to TRBJ1-2, with D perhaps TRBD1 (5 bases). CDR3 size: 11 residues. V lost 5 bases, J lost 6 bases, and 7 bases lay in between. Germline V gives CDR1 SEHNR, CDR2 FQNEAQ (reference sequence).

The CDR3 region has the DNA TGCGCCAGCAGCCAACTAACGGTTTTCCCTAACTATGGCTACACCTTC. It translates to CASSQLTVFPNYGYTF. The rearrangement links TRBV4-1 to TRBJ1-2; D is undetermined. Trimming took 2 bases from V and 0 from J, leaving 13 bases between them. CDR3 length: 16 amino acids. CDR1 and CDR2 from the germline V gene are MGHRA and YSYEKL.